This T cell receptor (beta chain) is drawn from a study of early T cells in non-severe SARS-CoV-2 infection. For the study at large: Sequencing of bulk RNA from unsorted whole blood was done, without chain pairing.

There are many counts of this clonotype. Per germline, CDR1 SGHAT and CDR2 FQNNGV. CDR3 length: 14 amino acids. V was shortened by 0 bases and J by 4 bases, with 7 bases between the two germline ends. Each single cDNA molecule received a unique molecular identifier. A single record per CDR3 protein comes from TCRdb applying MiXCR to the 5' RACE reads. The table includes roughly 100,000 distinct CDR3 sequences, about an eighth detected once. V usage is TRBV11-2 and J usage is TRBJ2-1; TRBD1 might be the D (5 bases). The sequence derives from an adult who was a healthcare worker with PCR-confirmed SARS-CoV-2 infection or an uninfected control (not recorded which). Sequences were obtained from whole blood. The CDR3 sequence: CASSLEDSYNEQFF. DNA for the CDR3: TGTGCCAGCAGCTTAGAAGACAGTTACAATGAGCAGTTCTTC.